The 15 T cell receptor beta chains below all came from one sample that was sequenced in a study of blood T cells in healthy people across ages. For the second PCR, which ran for about 6 to 12 cycles, a sample-barcoded 5' primer and a J-beta primer mix were used. TCRdb called the 5' RACE reads again in MiXCR, with one record for every CDR3 protein. The table lists more than 650,000 distinct CDR3 sequences, approximately 53% of them singletons. Sequenced material: blood. Source of these receptors: a man older than 75 in good health.

J is TRBJ2-5 and V is TRBV7-2; 12 positions agree with TRBD2. V trimming: 5 bases; J trimming: 4 bases; junction bases outside the gene matches: 11. The CDR3 spans 17 residues. Germline CDR1 SGHTA, CDR2 FQGNSA. This CDR3 is CASSKWTSGVAGETQYF. The CDR3 coding sequence is TGTGCCAGCAGCAAATGGACTAGCGGGGTGGCAGGAGAGACCCAGTACTTC.

This clonotype was observed a handful of times. The chain couples TRBV5-1 to TRBJ2-1; 8 nucleotides agree with TRBD2. Germline lookup yields CDR1 SGHRS and CDR2 YFSETQ. The CDR3 is made up of 13 amino acids. Trimming cost V 6 bases and J 6 bases; bases outside gene matches: 5. In DNA, the CDR3 is TGCGCCAGCAATGCAGCGGGAGCCAATGAGCAGTTCTTC. Residues: CASNAAGANEQFF.

The count of this clonotype is one. The chain has TRBV20-1 and TRBJ2-7; 7 positions match TRBD1. CDR3 length: 15 residues. V gave up 6 bases and J gave up 0 bases; unmatched junction bases: 11. In germline, CDR1 is DFQATT, CDR2 SNEGSKA (reference sequence). CDR3 residues: CSARSPGQTSYEQYF. Here the CDR3 DNA reads TGCAGTGCGAGAAGTCCGGGACAGACCTCCTACGAGCAGTACTTC.

Comment on this clonotype: It may be a read error: a sequence one base away is much more abundant. The chain uses TRBV5-1 and TRBJ2-1; 7 bases are a match to TRBD2. There are 17 residues in the CDR3. The germline CDR1 and CDR2 sequences are SGHRS and YFSETQ. The CDR3 region is CASSFVGSRGVYSEQFF. In nucleotides, the CDR3 is TGCGCCAGCAGCTTCGTGGGCTCCCGGGGGGTTTACAGTGAGCAGTTCTTC.

The sample holds a few counts of this clonotype. The genes are TRBV12-3 or TRBV12-4 and TRBJ2-1; the match to TRBD2 covers 11 bases. The CDR3 contains 14 residues. Trimming at V came to 7 bases and at J to 9 bases, leaving 8 bases not matched to a gene. The DNA of the CDR3 is TGTGCCAGCAAAATAGCGGGAGGGCCGGGTGAGCAGTTCTTC. It is translated as CASKIAGGPGEQFF.

This rearrangement joins TRBV6-6 to TRBJ2-3; 10 nucleotides line up with TRBD1. Losses at the gene ends were 5 bases for V and 6 bases for J; bases not matched to a gene: 8. This CDR3 comprises 15 residues. CDR1 is MNHNY and CDR2 is SVGAGI in the germline V gene (reference sequence). CDR3 DNA: TGTGCCAGCAGTACCCGGGACAGGGGAGGGGATACGCAGTATTTT. Its protein product is CASSTRDRGGDTQYF.

This chain uses TRBV10-3 with TRBJ2-6, with D possibly matching TRBD1 (6 bases). V lost 8 bases and J lost 0, with 14 bases in between. There are 16 residues in the CDR3. The germline V gene has CDR1 ENHRY and CDR2 SYGVKD. The CDR3 DNA reads TGTGCCATCGGAAATGGACAGTTCTCTGGGGCCAACGTCCTGACTTTC. This codes for CAIGNGQFSGANVLTF.

The V gene is TRBV28, the J gene TRBJ1-6; D not resolved. With 5 bases removed from V and 0 bases from J, the gap between germline ends came to 14 bases. This CDR3 contains 17 residues. Per germline, CDR1 MDHEN and CDR2 SYDVKM. This chain's CDR3 is CASSPLNSGSYNSPLHF. The CDR3 nucleotides are TGTGCCAGCAGTCCCCTCAACTCCGGCTCCTATAATTCACCCCTCCACTTT.

The chain combines TRBV5-1 with TRBJ2-1, with a possible D match to TRBD1 (5 bases). This CDR3 comprises 13 residues. Germline CDR1 is SGHRS and CDR2 is YFSETQ. V was cut by 4 bases and J by 8 bases, with 13 bases left in between. CDR3 sequence: CASSVSQGYEQFF. In nucleotides, the CDR3 is TGCGCCAGCAGCGTGAGCCAGGGCTATGAGCAGTTCTTC.

The rearrangement links TRBV3-1 to TRBJ2-7; D ambiguous. CDR3 length: 15 amino acids. The germline V and J ends were trimmed by 0 bases and 3 bases, with 12 bases remaining between them. Germline V lookup: CDR1 LGHDT, CDR2 YNNKEL (reference sequence). CDR3 region: CASSQEGRAYYEQYF. The CDR3 DNA reads as TGTGCCAGCAGCCAAGAAGGAAGGGCTTACTACGAGCAGTACTTC.

This clonotype showed up just once. CDR3 bases: TGCAGTGCTAGAGTGGGGGGAGGAGCGGGACTGGGCGAGCAGTACTTC. Translated: CSARVGGGAGLGEQYF. The chain links TRBV20-1 to TRBJ2-5, with TRBD2 identical over 7 bases. The last part of the DNA fits TRBJ2-7 better; the J call may be wrong. Germline-derived CDR1 and CDR2 are DFQATT and SNEGSKA (reference sequence). This CDR3 is 16 amino acids long.

This clonotype was recorded a few times. V usage is TRBV10-3 and J usage is TRBJ2-1; possibly TRBD2 for D (5 bases). This CDR3 is built from 15 residues. Trimming took 3 bases from V and 7 from J, leaving 16 bases between them. In germline, CDR1 is ENHRY, CDR2 SYGVKD. The CDR3 reads CAISESGVTGNEQFF. CDR3 coding DNA: TGTGCCATCAGTGAATCCGGGGTGACGGGAAATGAGCAGTTCTTC.

The sample holds a few counts of this clonotype. The V gene is TRBV28, the J gene TRBJ2-7; 11 positions agree with TRBD2. The CDR3 has 15 amino acids. Germline CDR1 MDHEN, CDR2 SYDVKM. Unmatched junction bases numbered 5, after V lost 5 bases and J lost 2 bases. The CDR3 coding sequence is TGTGCCAGCAGTAAGCGACTAGCGGGGACCTACGAGCAGTACTTC. Residues: CASSKRLAGTYEQYF.

The J gene is TRBJ2-7, the V gene TRBV28; D gene ambiguous. CDR1 is MDHEN and CDR2 is SYDVKM in the germline V gene. This CDR3 spans 14 amino acids. Trimming shortened V by 2 bases and J by 4 bases, and 12 bases separated the two germline ends. In DNA, the CDR3 is TGTGCCAGCAGTTTAGTAATAGCTTCGTACGAGCAGTACTTC. Translated, it gives CASSLVIASYEQYF.

This chain links TRBV12-3 or TRBV12-4 with TRBJ2-7; no clear D. This CDR3 is 14 amino acids long. V shed 7 bases and J shed 0 bases, with 13 bases lying between them. CDR3 DNA sequence: TGTGCCAGCACCGGGCAAACCGACTCCTACGAGCAGTACTTC. Translation: CASTGQTDSYEQYF.